A selection of T cell receptor beta chains follows, all from one sample in a study of blood T cells in healthy people across ages. TCRdb used MiXCR to reprocess the 5' RACE reads, holding one entry per CDR3 protein. The table shows 1.2 million to 1.5 million distinct CDR3 sequences, with 42% occurring only once. Sequencing used blood. These TCRs come from a woman aged 18 to 35 in good health. CDR3s leave out the opening cysteine and the closing phenylalanine or tryptophan.

v_gene	j_gene	CDR3aa
TRBV20-1	TRBJ1-5	SANEGQQPQH
TRBV7-9	TRBJ2-7	ASSPWGEQY
TRBV20-1	TRBJ2-5	SAPSENQETQY
TRBV5-1	TRBJ2-5	ASSLGLGGDQETQY
TRBV28	TRBJ1-2	ASINLVGDRGYT
TRBV6-5	TRBJ1-2	ASSYSSGTGTTNYGYT
TRBV7-6	TRBJ2-7	ASSSGQGLYEQY
TRBV20-1	TRBJ1-1	SAREPGTTEAF
TRBV6-5	TRBJ1-6	ASSAGRRNSPLH
TRBV30	TRBJ2-3	AWRWQGGADTQY
TRBV7-9	TRBJ2-5	ASSLALTGGTQY
TRBV27	TRBJ2-5	ASSLGISGDETQY
TRBV7-2	TRBJ2-3	ASSPQWGVGHTQY
TRBV28	TRBJ2-1	ASGSGNYNEQF
TRBV20-1	TRBJ2-3	SALAGARPDTQY
TRBV5-6	TRBJ2-5	ASSLATIEAETQY
TRBV25-1	.	ASSARGHETQY
TRBV7-2	TRBJ2-2	ASRLTVLEGLGGELF
TRBV5-1	TRBJ2-1	ASSVSGALYNEQF
TRBV11-2	TRBJ2-7	ASSSRTPQEELAGASSYEQY
TRBV2	TRBJ1-4	ASSADRGDEKLF
TRBV7-6	TRBJ1-5	ASSLYGTNGNQPQH
TRBV5-1	TRBJ2-4	ASSLEGGSKNIQY